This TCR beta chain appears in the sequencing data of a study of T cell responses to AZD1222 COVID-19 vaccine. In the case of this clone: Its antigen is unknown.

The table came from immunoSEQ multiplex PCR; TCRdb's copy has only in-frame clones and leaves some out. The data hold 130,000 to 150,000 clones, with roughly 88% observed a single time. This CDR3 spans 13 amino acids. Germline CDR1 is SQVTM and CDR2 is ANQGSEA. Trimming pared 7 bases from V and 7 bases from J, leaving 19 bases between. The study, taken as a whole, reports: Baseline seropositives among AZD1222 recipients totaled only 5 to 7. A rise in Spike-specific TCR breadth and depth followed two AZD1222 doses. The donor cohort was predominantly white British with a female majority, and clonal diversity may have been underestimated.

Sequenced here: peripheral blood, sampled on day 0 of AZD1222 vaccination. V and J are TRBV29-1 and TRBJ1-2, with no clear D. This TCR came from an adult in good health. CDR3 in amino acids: CSDKAPSGGGYTF. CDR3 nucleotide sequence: TGCAGCGATAAGGCCCCATCCGGAGGTGGCTACACCTTC. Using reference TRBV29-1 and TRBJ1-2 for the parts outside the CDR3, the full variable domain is SAVISQKPSRDICQRGTSLTIQCQVDSQVTMMFWYRQQPGQSLTLIATANQGSEATYESGFVIDKFPISRPNLTFSTLTVSNMSPEDSSIYLCSDKAPSGGGYTFGSGTRLTVV.